These T cell receptor beta chains were read from a single sample in a study of cytomegalovirus exposure and HLA in healthy donors. Here immunoSEQ multiplex PCR was the method, and the copy in TCRdb shows in-frame clones only, minus some. The table lists more than 100,000 clones, 88% of them singletons. Material: PBMCs. Receptor source: a woman aged 18-29 years in good health and CMV-seropositive. The CDR3 runs from the conserved cysteine through the conserved F or W. D genes are given only for firm matches. The size of a clone is reported for some rows only, either as once, few or many, or as a class for expanded clones.

>TRBJ2-7|TRBD1|TRBV5-1|.
TGCGCCAGCAGCCGGGACAGGGGGCTGTACGAGCAGTACTTC
CASSRDRGLYEQYF
>TRBJ1-1|.|TRBV29-1|.
TGCAGCGTGAACCTGGGGGGGCCTGAAGCTTTCTTT
CSVNLGGPEAFF
>TRBJ1-5|.|TRBV6-1|.
TGTGCCAGCAGTGAAAGTCGGGGGGCCAATCAGCCCCAGCATTTT
CASSESRGANQPQHF
>TRBJ1-2|.|TRBV10-3|.
TGTGCCATCAGAACGAGTTCTCCTAACTATGGCTACACCTTC
CAIRTSSPNYGYTF
>TRBJ2-7|TRBD1|TRBV7-9|.
TGTGCCAGCAGGGAGGACAGGTTCTACGAGCAGTACTTC
CASREDRFYEQYF
>TRBJ2-7|TRBD1|TRBV6-5|.
TGTGCCAGCAGTTCCGGGACAGTTCGTCTCGAGCAGTACTTC
CASSSGTVRLEQYF
>TRBJ1-1|.|TRBV29-1|.
TGCAGCGTTGGGGGGGGCACTGAAGCTTTCTTT
CSVGGGTEAFF
>TRBJ2-2|.|TRBV6-1|.
TGTGCCAGCAATCTAGCCCCCGGGGAGCTGTTTTTT
CASNLAPGELFF
>TRBJ1-2|.|TRBV25-1|few
TGTGCCAGCAGTGATTTTCTCGGCTACACCTTC
CASSDFLGYTF
>TRBJ1-2|TRBD1|TRBV4-3|.
TGCGCCAGCAGCCAAAGGACAGGGGTTAACTATGGCTACACCTTC
CASSQRTGVNYGYTF